Listed here are 11 T cell receptor beta chains from one sample, sequenced in a study of blood T cell repertoires in COVID-19. Assay used: immunoSEQ multiplex PCR; TCRdb lists only in-frame clones, some missing. The sample lists about 110,000 clones; 70% to 80% were seen once. The sample consisted of peripheral blood. These TCRs come from a man at least 80 years old with COVID-19, enrolled during active disease.

V and J are TRBV4-1 and TRBJ2-1; 8 bases line up with TRBD2. CDR3 length equals 15 residues. Per germline, CDR1 MGHRA and CDR2 YSYEKL. V shed 1 base, J shed 6 bases, and the junction held 5 bases outside the gene matches. The CDR3 sequence is CASSQVPTSANEQFF. In DNA form, the CDR3 reads TGCGCCAGCAGCCAAGTGCCGACTAGCGCCAATGAGCAGTTCTTC.

The chain joins TRBV28 to TRBJ2-3; 8 positions agree with TRBD2. The junction had 8 bases not matched to a gene; V was cut back by 1 base and J by 2 bases. CDR3 length: 17 amino acids. The germline gives CDR1 MDHEN, CDR2 SYDVKM. The DNA for the CDR3 is TGTGCCAGCAGTTTATCCACTAGCGGAGTTCTCACAGATACGCAGTATTTT. Amino acid sequence: CASSLSTSGVLTDTQYF.

V usage is TRBV3-1 (or the pseudogene TRBV3-2) and J usage is TRBJ2-2; D call uncertain. Germline CDR1 and CDR2: LGHDT and YNNKEL (reference sequence). The CDR3 length is 16 residues. V was shortened by 3 bases and J by 2 bases, with 13 bases between the two germline ends. The CDR3 region is CASSQEMGSNTGELFF. CDR3 DNA: TGTGCCAGCAGCCAGGAAATGGGCAGCAACACCGGGGAGCTGTTTTTT.

The genes are TRBV5-1 and TRBJ2-7; 13 bases fit TRBD2. The CDR3 is made up of 15 amino acids. V was pared by 3 bases and J by 7 bases, with 7 bases of the junction left unmatched. The germline gives CDR1 SGHRS, CDR2 YFSETQ. The CDR3: CASSSGLAGKDEQYF. CDR3 nucleotides: TGCGCCAGCAGCTCGGGACTAGCGGGAAAGGATGAGCAGTACTTC. The full variable domain, its missing parts supplied by reference TRBV5-1 and TRBJ2-7, is KAGVTQTPRYLIKTRGQQVTLSCSPISGHRSVSWYQQTPGQGLQFLFEYFSETQRNKGNFPGRFSGRQFSNSRSEMNVSTLELGDSALYLCASSSGLAGKDEQYFGPGTRLTVT.

This rearrangement joins TRBV12-3 or TRBV12-4 to TRBJ2-2; unclear D gene. This CDR3 comprises 13 residues. Trimming left V 6 bases short and J 5 bases short, with 10 bases between. In DNA form, the CDR3 reads TGTGCCAGCAGACCCACTGAAACCGGGGAGCTGTTTTTT. This sequence encodes CASRPTETGELFF.

This sequence joins TRBV4-1 and TRBJ1-1; the D gene is possibly TRBD1 (5 bases). With 1 base removed from V and 8 bases from J, the gap between germline ends came to 11 bases. Germline loops: CDR1 MGHRA, CDR2 YSYEKL. The CDR3 contains 13 residues. The CDR3 protein is CASSQAQASEAFF. As DNA, the CDR3 is TGCGCCAGCAGCCAAGCACAGGCCTCCGAAGCTTTCTTT.

This chain links TRBV5-1 with TRBJ2-7, with a possible D match to TRBD2 (6 bases). V was trimmed by 0 bases and J by 5 bases, leaving 9 bases between them. The V gene's germline CDR1 is SGHRS and CDR2 YFSETQ. This CDR3 is 13 amino acids long. The DNA of the CDR3 is TGCGCCAGCAGCTTGGGAACGGGGGACGAGCAGTACTTC. Translated, it gives CASSLGTGDEQYF.

This rearrangement joins TRBV7-9 to TRBJ1-5, with a possible D match to TRBD1 (6 bases). Deletions cut 5 bases from V and 10 bases from J, with 15 bases between. The CDR3 consists of 13 residues. CDR1 and CDR2 (germline): SEHNR, FQNEAQ (reference sequence). The DNA for the CDR3 is TGTGCCAGCAGCCCTTCGGGACACGTACCCCAGCATTTT. Translation: CASSPSGHVPQHF.

J is TRBJ2-7 and V is TRBV7-3, with 7 bases that match TRBD2. The V segment lost 3 bases and the J segment 7 bases; nucleotides outside the gene matches: 3. Per the germline V gene, CDR1 is SGHTA and CDR2 is FQGTGA. This CDR3 contains 12 residues. CDR3 bases: TGTGCCAGCAGCTTCGTCGGGGGGGAGCAGTACTTC. This sequence encodes CASSFVGGEQYF.

This chain joins TRBV28 and TRBJ2-1, with 8 bases identical to TRBD1. Looked up from germline, CDR1 is MDHEN and CDR2 is SYDVKM. The CDR3 loop spans 13 amino acids. J gave up 8 bases and V 11 bases, and 11 bases lay outside the gene matches. The CDR3 loop is CASSGTGFYEQFF. The CDR3 DNA reads TGTGCCTCCTCCGGGACAGGCTTCTATGAGCAGTTCTTC.

There are a few counts of this clone. The gene calls are TRBV7-2 and TRBJ2-1, with a possible D match to TRBD2 (6 bases). The CDR3 has 15 residues. The V gene lost 5 bases and the J gene lost 2 bases, with 13 bases spanning the gap. Germline V gene lookup returns CDR1 SGHTA and CDR2 FQGNSA. CDR3 loop: CASSPWEATYNEQFF. CDR3 sequence (DNA): TGTGCCAGCAGCCCCTGGGAGGCCACCTACAATGAGCAGTTCTTC. Looking up the rest from reference TRBV7-2 and TRBJ2-1 gives the full variable domain: GAGVSQSPSNKVTEKGKDVELRCDPISGHTALYWYRQSLGQGLEFLIYFQGNSAPDKSGLPSDRFSAERTGGSVSTLTIQRTQQEDSAVYLCASSPWEATYNEQFFGPGTRLTVL.